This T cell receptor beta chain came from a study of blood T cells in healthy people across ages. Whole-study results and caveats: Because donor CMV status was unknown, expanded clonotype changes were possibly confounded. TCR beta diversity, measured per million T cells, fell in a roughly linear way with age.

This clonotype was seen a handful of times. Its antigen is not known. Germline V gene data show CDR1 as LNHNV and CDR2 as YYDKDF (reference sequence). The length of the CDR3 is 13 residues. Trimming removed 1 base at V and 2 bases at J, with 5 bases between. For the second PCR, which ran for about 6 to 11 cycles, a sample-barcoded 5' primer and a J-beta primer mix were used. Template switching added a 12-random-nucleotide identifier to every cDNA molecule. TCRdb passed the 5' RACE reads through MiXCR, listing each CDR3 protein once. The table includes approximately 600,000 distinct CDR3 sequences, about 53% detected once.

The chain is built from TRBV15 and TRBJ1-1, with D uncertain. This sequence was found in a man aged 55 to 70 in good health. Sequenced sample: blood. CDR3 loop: CATSRGANTEAFF. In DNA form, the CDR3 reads TGTGCCACCAGCAGAGGGGCTAACACTGAAGCTTTCTTT.